These 13 T cell receptor beta chains were all obtained from the same sample, sequenced in a study of neurological immune-mediated disorders. As to time point: longitudinal time-point 2. One entry per CDR3 protein, called by TCRdb with MiXCR from the 5' RACE reads. This table holds approximately 85,000 distinct CDR3 sequences, less than 15% found once. The specimen sequenced was PBMCs. The receptors derive from a female donor with HTLV-1-associated myelopathy (HAM/TSP).

The sample holds many counts of this clonotype. The chain uses TRBV20-1 and TRBJ2-7; D is ambiguous. Germline-derived CDR1 and CDR2 are DFQATT and SNEGSKA (reference sequence). The V end was cut by 5 bases, the J end by 0 bases, with 17 bases between. The CDR3 contains 15 residues. CDR3 region: CSAEARGKGSYEQYF. Here the CDR3 DNA reads TGCAGTGCTGAGGCGAGAGGAAAAGGCTCCTACGAGCAGTACTTC.

This clonotype was seen many times. The rearrangement uses TRBV7-2 and TRBJ2-7, with D tentatively TRBD2 (5 bases). From germline, CDR1 is SGHTA and CDR2 FQGNSA. CDR3 length equals 13 residues. V was pared by 5 bases and J by 2 bases, with 10 bases between. The CDR3 DNA reads TGTGCCAGCAGCCTCGGGATTACCTACGAGCAGTACTTC. Translation gives CASSLGITYEQYF.

The chain has TRBV5-1 and TRBJ2-5; D perhaps matches TRBD2 (5 bases). The CDR3 consists of 15 residues. V lost 4 bases and J 4 bases, leaving 17 bases between the germline ends. Germline CDR1 is SGHRS and CDR2 is YFSETQ. The CDR3 reads CASSKDGNVRETQYF. CDR3 coding DNA: TGCGCCAGCAGCAAGGACGGGAACGTTCGAGAGACCCAGTACTTC.

This chain joins TRBV7-9 and TRBJ1-1; a possible D gene is TRBD1 (5 bases). V gave up 6 bases and J gave up 4 bases, with 24 bases separating them. CDR3 length: 17 residues. Germline V CDR1 and CDR2: SEHNR, FQNEAQ (reference sequence). CDR3 region: CASREDFALRRGTEAFF. The CDR3 nucleotides are TGTGCCAGCAGGGAAGACTTTGCCCTCAGGAGGGGCACTGAAGCTTTCTTT.

Notes on this clonotype: This may come from a read error, since a much larger clone is one base off. This chain uses TRBV5-1 with TRBJ2-5; no firm D call. V lost 3 bases to trimming and J lost 0 bases, with 9 bases between them. In germline, CDR1 is SGHRS, CDR2 YFSETQ. The CDR3 is 14 residues long. The CDR3 sequence is CASSSVVDQETQYF. CDR3 nucleotide sequence: TGCGCCAGCAGCTCGGTAGTGGACCAAGAGACCCAGTACTTC. The variable domain in full, with the rest retrieved from reference TRBV5-1 and TRBJ2-5, is KAGVTQTPRYLIKTRGQQVTLSCSPISGHRSVSWYQQTPGQGLQFLFEYFSETQRNKGNFPGRFSGRQFSNSRSEMNVSTLELGDSALYLCASSSVVDQETQYFGPGTRLLVL.

The chain employs TRBV18 and TRBJ2-7; D is possibly TRBD1 (5 bases). The CDR3 totals 18 residues. The germline V gene encodes CDR1 KGHSH and CDR2 LQKENI. V lost 4 bases and J 4 bases, leaving 26 bases between the germline ends. This CDR3 reads CASSRYGSIGKGVYEQYF. The CDR3 coding sequence is TGTGCCAGCTCACGCTACGGGTCGATCGGAAAAGGGGTATACGAGCAGTACTTC.

This clonotype was seen at least ten times. The J gene is TRBJ2-3, the V gene TRBV3-1; TRBD2 aligns across 7 bases. With V trimmed by 0 bases and J by 2 bases, 2 bases remained unmatched. This CDR3 has 15 residues. The V gene's germline CDR1 is LGHDT and CDR2 YNNKEL (reference sequence). Written as DNA, the CDR3 is TGTGCCAGCAGCCAAGATGCGGGGGTCACAGATACGCAGTATTTT. As protein: CASSQDAGVTDTQYF.

This clonotype has at least ten counts. The chain uses TRBV20-1 and TRBJ2-1, with 14 bases fitting TRBD2. The CDR3 extends over 17 amino acids. Germline CDR1 is DFQATT and CDR2 is SNEGSKA (reference sequence). Germline trimming cut 1 base from V and 8 bases from J; bases unmatched to any gene: 10. Here the CDR3 DNA reads TGCAGTGCTAGAGGCCTGACTAGCGGGGGGGCGGGAGATGAGCAGTTCTTC. Amino acids: CSARGLTSGGAGDEQFF.

This clonotype was seen ten or more times. CDR3 DNA sequence: TGCAGTGCTAGTTCGTCGGAGTGGGGCTACACCTTC. Protein sequence: CSASSSEWGYTF. The chain employs TRBV20-1 and TRBJ1-2, with D unclear. This CDR3 contains 12 residues. With 3 bases removed from V and 8 bases from J, the gap between germline ends came to 13 bases. Germline CDR1 and CDR2: DFQATT and SNEGSKA (reference sequence).

This clonotype showed up many times. As DNA, the CDR3 is TGTGCCACCAGCAAGACAGGGTCCTTTTCCTACAATGAGCAGTTCTTC. Translated, it gives CATSKTGSFSYNEQFF. The V and J genes are TRBV15 and TRBJ2-1; 7 bases fit TRBD1. The germline V gene has CDR1 LNHNV and CDR2 YYDKDF (reference sequence). The CDR3 runs to 16 residues. Trimming removed 4 bases from V and 1 base from J; junction bases left unmatched: 7.

Details on this clonotype: A read error may be the cause here, since a much bigger clone is one base away. The rearrangement links TRBV3-1 to TRBJ2-3; possibly TRBD2 for D (5 bases). Germline V lookup: CDR1 LGHDT, CDR2 YNNKEL (reference sequence). The CDR3 length is 16 residues. V lost 5 bases, J lost 2 bases, and 17 bases lay in between. The CDR3 nucleotides are TGTGCCAGCAGCAACATTTCACGGAGGCTCACAGATACGCAGTATTTT. Residues: CASSNISRRLTDTQYF.

This clonotype was recorded many times. The chain carries TRBV20-1 and TRBJ1-1; D might be TRBD1 (5 bases). The CDR3 runs 16 residues. Deletions cut 0 bases from V and 4 bases from J, with 18 bases between. Germline CDR1 and CDR2: DFQATT and SNEGSKA (reference sequence). Here the CDR3 reads CSARDFGRGSVTEAFF. The CDR3, as DNA: TGCAGTGCTAGAGATTTCGGACGGGGGAGTGTCACTGAAGCTTTCTTT.

The sample holds many counts of this clonotype. The rearrangement uses TRBV28 and TRBJ2-1; TRBD1 matches at 7 bases. CDR3 length equals 15 residues. Germline V gene sequence: CDR1 MDHEN, CDR2 SYDVKM. With V trimmed by 6 bases and J by 2 bases, 7 bases remained unmatched. DNA of the CDR3: TGTGCCAGCAGATGGGCAGGGGGTACCTACAATGAGCAGTTCTTC. Its translation is CASRWAGGTYNEQFF.